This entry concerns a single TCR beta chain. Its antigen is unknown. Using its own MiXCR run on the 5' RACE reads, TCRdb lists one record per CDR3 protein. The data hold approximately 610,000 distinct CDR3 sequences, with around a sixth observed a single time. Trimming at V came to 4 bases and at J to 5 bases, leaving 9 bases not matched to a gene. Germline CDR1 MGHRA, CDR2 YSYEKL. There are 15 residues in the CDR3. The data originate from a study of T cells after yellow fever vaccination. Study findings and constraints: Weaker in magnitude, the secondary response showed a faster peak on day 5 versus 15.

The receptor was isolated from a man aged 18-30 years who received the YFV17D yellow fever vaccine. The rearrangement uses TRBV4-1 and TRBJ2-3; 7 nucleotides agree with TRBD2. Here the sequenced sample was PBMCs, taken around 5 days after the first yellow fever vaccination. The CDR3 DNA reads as TGCGCCAGCAGCCCCTTGGGAGGGGCTATAGATACGCAGTATTTT. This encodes CASSPLGGAIDTQYF.